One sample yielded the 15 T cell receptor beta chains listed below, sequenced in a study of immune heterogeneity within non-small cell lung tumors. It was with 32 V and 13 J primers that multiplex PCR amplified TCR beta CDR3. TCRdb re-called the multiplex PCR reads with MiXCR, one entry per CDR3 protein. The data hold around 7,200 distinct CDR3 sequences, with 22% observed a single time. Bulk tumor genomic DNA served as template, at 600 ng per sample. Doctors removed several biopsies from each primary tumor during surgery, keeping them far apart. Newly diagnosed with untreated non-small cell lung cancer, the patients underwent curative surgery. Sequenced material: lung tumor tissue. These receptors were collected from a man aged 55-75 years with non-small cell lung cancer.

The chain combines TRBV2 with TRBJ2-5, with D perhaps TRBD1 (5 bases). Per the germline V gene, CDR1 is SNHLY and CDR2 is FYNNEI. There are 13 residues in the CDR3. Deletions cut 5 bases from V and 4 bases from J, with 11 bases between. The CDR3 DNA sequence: TGTGCCAGCAGTTCAGGGTTAAGAGAGACCCAGTACTTC. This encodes CASSSGLRETQYF.

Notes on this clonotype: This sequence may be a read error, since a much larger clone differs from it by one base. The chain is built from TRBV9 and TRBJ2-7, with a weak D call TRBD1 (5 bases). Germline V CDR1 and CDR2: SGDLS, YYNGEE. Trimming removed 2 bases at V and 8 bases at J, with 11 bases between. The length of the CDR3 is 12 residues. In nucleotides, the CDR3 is TGTGCCAGCAGCGTCGGAAAGGGGCAGCAGTACTTC. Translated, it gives CASSVGKGQQYF. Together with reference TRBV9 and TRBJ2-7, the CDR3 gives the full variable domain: DSGVTQTPKHLITATGQRVTLRCSPRSGDLSVYWYQQSLDQGLQFLIQYYNGEERAKGNILERFSAQQFPDLHSELNLSSLELGDSALYFCASSVGKGQQYFGPGTRLTVT.

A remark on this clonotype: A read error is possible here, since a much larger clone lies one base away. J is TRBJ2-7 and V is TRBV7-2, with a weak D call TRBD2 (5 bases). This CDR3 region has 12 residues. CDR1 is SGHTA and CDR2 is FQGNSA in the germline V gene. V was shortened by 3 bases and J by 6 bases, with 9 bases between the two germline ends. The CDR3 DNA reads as TGTGCCAGCAGCTTCGCGGGTTCCGAGCAGTACTTC. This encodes CASSFAGSEQYF.

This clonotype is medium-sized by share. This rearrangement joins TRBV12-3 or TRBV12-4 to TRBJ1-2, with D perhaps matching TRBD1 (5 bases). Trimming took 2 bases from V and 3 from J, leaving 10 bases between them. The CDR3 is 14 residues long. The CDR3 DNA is TGTGCCAGCAGTTTATCGGCAGGGTACTATGGCTACACCTTC. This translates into CASSLSAGYYGYTF.

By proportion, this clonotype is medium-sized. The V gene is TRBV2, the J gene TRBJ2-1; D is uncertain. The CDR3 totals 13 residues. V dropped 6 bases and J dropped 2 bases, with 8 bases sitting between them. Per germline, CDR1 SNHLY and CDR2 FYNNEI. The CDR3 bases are TGTGCCAGCAGGCTCACCACCTACAATGAGCAGTTCTTC. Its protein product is CASRLTTYNEQFF.

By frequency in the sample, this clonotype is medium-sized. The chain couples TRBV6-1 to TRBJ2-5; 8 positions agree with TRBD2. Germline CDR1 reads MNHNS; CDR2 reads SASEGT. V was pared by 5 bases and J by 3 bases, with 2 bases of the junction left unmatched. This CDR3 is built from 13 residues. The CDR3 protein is CASSPGGEETQYF. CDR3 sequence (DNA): TGTGCCAGCAGTCCCGGGGGGGAAGAGACCCAGTACTTC.

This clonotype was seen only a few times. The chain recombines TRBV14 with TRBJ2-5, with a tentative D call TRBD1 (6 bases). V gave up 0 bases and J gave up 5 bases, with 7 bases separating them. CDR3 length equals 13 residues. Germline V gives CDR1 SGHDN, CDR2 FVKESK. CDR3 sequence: CASSQDRGETQYF. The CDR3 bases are TGTGCCAGCAGCCAAGATAGGGGGGAGACCCAGTACTTC.

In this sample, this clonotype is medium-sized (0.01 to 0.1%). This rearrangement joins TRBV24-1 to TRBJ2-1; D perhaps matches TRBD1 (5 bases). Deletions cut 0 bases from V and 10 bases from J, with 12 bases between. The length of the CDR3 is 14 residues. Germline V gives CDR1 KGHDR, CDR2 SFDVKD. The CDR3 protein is CATSDLRWPGEQFF. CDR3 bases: TGTGCCACCAGTGATTTGCGTTGGCCAGGGGAGCAGTTCTTC.

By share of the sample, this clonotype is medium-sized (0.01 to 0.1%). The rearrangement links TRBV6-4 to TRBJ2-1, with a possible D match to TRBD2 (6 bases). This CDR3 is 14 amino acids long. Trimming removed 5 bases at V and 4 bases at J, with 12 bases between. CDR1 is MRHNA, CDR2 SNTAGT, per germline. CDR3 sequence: CASSRDFRYNEQFF. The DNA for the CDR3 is TGTGCCAGCAGTCGGGACTTTCGGTACAATGAGCAGTTCTTC.

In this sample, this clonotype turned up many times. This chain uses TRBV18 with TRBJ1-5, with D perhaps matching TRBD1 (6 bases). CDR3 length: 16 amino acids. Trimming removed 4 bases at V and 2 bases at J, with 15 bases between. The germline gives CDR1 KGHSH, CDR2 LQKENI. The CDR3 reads CASSHTGPGGNQPQHF. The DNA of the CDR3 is TGTGCCAGCTCACATACAGGGCCCGGGGGCAATCAGCCCCAGCATTTT.

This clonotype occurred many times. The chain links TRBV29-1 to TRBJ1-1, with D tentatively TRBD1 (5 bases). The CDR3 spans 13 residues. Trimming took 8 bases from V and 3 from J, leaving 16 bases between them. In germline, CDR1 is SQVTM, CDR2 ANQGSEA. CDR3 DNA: TGCAGCTCAAAAGGGGAGCTTGACACTGAAGCTTTCTTT. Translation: CSSKGELDTEAFF.

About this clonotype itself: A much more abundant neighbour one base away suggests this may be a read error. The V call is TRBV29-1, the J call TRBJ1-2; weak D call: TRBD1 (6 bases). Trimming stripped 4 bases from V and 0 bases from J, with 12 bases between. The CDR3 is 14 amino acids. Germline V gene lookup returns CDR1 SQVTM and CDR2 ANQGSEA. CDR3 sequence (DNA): TGCAGCGTTGTCTGGACAGACGCTAACTATGGCTACACCTTC. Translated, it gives CSVVWTDANYGYTF.

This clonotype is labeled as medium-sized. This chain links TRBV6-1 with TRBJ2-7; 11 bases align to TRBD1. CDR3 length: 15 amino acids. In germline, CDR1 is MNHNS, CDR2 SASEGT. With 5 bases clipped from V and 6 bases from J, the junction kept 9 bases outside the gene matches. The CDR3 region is CASSSSGTGGAEQYF. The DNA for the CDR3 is TGTGCCAGCAGTTCCTCCGGGACAGGGGGGGCCGAGCAGTACTTC.

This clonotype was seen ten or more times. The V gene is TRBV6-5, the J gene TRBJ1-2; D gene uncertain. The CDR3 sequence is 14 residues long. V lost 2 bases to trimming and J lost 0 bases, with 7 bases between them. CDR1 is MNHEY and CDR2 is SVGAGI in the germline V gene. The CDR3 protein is CASSYGRTNYGYTF. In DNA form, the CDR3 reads TGTGCCAGCAGTTACGGCAGGACTAACTATGGCTACACCTTC.

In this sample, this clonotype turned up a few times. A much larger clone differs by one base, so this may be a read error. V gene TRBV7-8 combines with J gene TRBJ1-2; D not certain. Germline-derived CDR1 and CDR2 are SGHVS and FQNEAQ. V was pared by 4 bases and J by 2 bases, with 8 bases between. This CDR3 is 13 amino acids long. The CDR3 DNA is TGTGCCAGCAGCTCATCCGGAAACTATGGCTACACCTTC. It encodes CASSSSGNYGYTF.